The sequence of this T cell receptor (beta chain) was determined in a study of cytomegalovirus exposure and HLA in healthy donors. General study findings and limits: A later analysis linked a missense DCLRE1C variant to TCR beta V- and J-gene trimming. Accurate HLA-A and HLA-B prediction from TCR beta sequences was reported for most subjects. Common viral pathogens were later found to be apparently linked to several of the most significant clusters.

Remarks on this clone: Its antigen is still unknown.

PCR used 60 Vbeta primers and 13 Jbeta primers. Libraries were prepared by immunoSEQ multiplex PCR; TCRdb keeps only in-frame clonotypes and omits some of them. The table records about 160,000 clones, about 72% of them present only once. The germline CDR1 and CDR2 sequences are KGHSH and LQKENI. V was cut by 3 bases and J by 3 bases, with 9 bases left in between. This CDR3 comprises 13 residues. This chain uses TRBV18 with TRBJ2-7; tentative D call: TRBD1 (5 bases). This sequence was found in a man aged 50-59 years in good health and CMV-seropositive. The material sequenced was PBMCs. Written as DNA, the CDR3 is TGTGCCAGCTCACCGGACACTTTCTACGAGCAGTACTTC. This encodes CASSPDTFYEQYF. The full variable domain, in which reference TRBV18 and TRBJ2-7 provide the parts outside the CDR3, is NAGVMQNPRHLVRRRGQEARLRCSPMKGHSHVYWYRQLPEEGLKFMVYLQKENIIDESGMPKERFSAEFPKEGPSILRIQQVVRGDSAAYFCASSPDTFYEQYFGPGTRLTVT.